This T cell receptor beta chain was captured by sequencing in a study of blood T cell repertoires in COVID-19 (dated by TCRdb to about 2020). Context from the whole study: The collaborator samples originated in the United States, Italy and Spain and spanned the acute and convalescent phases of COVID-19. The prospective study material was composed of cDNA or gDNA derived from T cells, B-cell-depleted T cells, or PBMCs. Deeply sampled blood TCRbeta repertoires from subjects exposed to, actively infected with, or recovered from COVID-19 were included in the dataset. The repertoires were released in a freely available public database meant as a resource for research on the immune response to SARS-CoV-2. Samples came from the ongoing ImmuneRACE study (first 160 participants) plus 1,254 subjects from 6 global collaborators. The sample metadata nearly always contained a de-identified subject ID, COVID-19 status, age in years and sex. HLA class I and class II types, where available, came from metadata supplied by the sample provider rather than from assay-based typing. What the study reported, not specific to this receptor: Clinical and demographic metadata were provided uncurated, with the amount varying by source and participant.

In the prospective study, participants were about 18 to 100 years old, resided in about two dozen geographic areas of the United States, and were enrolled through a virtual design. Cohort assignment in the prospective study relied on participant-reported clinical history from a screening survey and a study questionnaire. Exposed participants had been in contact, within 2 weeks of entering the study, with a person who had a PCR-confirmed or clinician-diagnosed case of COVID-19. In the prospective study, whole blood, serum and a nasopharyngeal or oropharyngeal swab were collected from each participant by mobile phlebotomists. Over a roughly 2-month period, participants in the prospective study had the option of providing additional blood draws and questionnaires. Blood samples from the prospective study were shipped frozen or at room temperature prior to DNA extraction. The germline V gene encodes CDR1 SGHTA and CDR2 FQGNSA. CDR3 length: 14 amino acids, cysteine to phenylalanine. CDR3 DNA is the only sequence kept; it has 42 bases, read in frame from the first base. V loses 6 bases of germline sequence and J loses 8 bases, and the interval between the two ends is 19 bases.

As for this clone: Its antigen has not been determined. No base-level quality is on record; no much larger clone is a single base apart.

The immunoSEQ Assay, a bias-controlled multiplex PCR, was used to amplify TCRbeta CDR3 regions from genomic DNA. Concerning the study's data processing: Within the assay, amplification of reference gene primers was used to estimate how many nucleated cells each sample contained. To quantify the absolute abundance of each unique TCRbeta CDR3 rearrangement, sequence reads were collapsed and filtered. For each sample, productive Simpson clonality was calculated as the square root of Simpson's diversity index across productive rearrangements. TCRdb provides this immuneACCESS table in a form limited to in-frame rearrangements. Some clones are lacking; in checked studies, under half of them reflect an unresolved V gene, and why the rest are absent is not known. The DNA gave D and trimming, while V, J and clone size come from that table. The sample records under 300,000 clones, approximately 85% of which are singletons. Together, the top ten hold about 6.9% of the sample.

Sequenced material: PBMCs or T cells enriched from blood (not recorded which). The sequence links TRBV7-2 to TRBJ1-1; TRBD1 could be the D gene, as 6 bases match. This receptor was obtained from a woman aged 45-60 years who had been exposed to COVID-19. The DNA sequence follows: TGTGCCAGCAGTTTAAAAGGGACACCTCCCGAAGCTTTCTTT. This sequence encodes CASSLKGTPPEAFF.